Each of the 23 T cell receptor beta chains below was sequenced from the same sample in a study of CD8+ T cells in alopecia areata. Once RNA had been extracted, it was reverse transcribed into cDNA to act as the sequencing template. Using immunoSEQ multiplex PCR, the repertoire was profiled, and TCRdb retains in-frame clones only, with some absent. The sample holds over 150,000 clones, roughly 64% seen once. The treatment was: oral pan-JAK inhibitor, 5-10 mg twice daily. Source: CD8+ T cells sorted from blood, taken at week 24, from a patient treated with tofacitinib. These receptors were collected from a human donor with alopecia areata.

Only a few counts were recorded for this clone. The V and J genes are TRBV29-1 and TRBJ1-5, with 8 nucleotides matching TRBD1. The V gene's germline CDR1 is SQVTM and CDR2 ANQGSEA. V gave up 6 bases and J gave up 7 bases; unmatched junction bases: 8. The length of the CDR3 is 13 residues. CDR3 loop: CSVSDRARQPQHF. In DNA form, the CDR3 reads TGCAGCGTGTCGGACAGGGCGAGGCAGCCCCAGCATTTT.

V is TRBV9 and J is TRBJ2-5; 9 bases are shared with TRBD2. Trimming took 4 bases from V and 5 from J; bases not matched to a gene: 12. CDR1 and CDR2 from the germline V gene are SGDLS and YYNGEE. The CDR3 runs to 16 residues. The chain's CDR3 is CASSPGTSRGRETQYF. In DNA, the CDR3 is TGTGCCAGCAGCCCCGGGACTAGCAGGGGGAGGGAGACCCAGTACTTC.

This clone was detected only a few times. The rearrangement uses TRBV4-1 and TRBJ1-4; D ambiguous. The length of the CDR3 is 13 residues. The V end was cut by 5 bases, the J end by 2 bases, with 6 bases between. Germline V lookup: CDR1 MGHRA, CDR2 YSYEKL. The CDR3 loop is CASSLDTNEKLFF. The CDR3 DNA reads TGCGCCAGCAGCTTGGATACTAATGAAAAACTGTTTTTT.

This clone was counted a few times. The CDR3 spells CSVEGDYGAFF. The CDR3 nucleotides are TGCAGCGTAGAGGGAGATTATGGGGCTTTCTTT. The V and J genes are TRBV29-1 and TRBJ1-1; D call uncertain. The CDR3 sequence is 11 residues long. CDR1 SQVTM and CDR2 ANQGSEA come from the germline V gene. Deletions cut 6 bases from V and 11 bases from J, with 16 bases between.

CDR3 coding DNA: TGTGCCAGCAGCTTTTCATACAATCAGCCCCAGCATTTT. As protein: CASSFSYNQPQHF. J is TRBJ1-5 and V is TRBV5-6; D unresolved. Trimming removed 2 bases from V and 3 bases from J, with 6 bases in between. Looked up from germline, CDR1 is SGHDT and CDR2 is YYEEEE. The CDR3 runs to 13 residues.

The chain recombines TRBV4-1 with TRBJ1-1, with 7 nucleotides matching TRBD1. This CDR3 is built from 15 residues. CDR1 and CDR2 (germline): MGHRA, YSYEKL. V dropped 4 bases and J dropped 1; count of bases not matched to a gene: 6. This chain's CDR3 is CASSLIDRANTEAFF. CDR3 in DNA: TGCGCCAGCAGCCTAATCGACAGGGCGAACACTGAAGCTTTCTTT.

The V gene is TRBV30, the J gene TRBJ2-7; D tentatively reads TRBD1 or TRBD2 (5 bases each). Between the trimmed V and J ends, which lost 4 bases and 5 bases, there was a span of 12 bases. The germline gives CDR1 GTSNPN, CDR2 SVGIG (reference sequence). This CDR3 is 12 amino acids long. CDR3 protein: CAWIAGRNEQYF. CDR3 in DNA: TGTGCCTGGATCGCAGGGAGAAACGAGCAGTACTTC.

The chain joins TRBV5-6 to TRBJ1-6, with D perhaps matching TRBD1 (5 bases). The CDR3 is 16 residues long. Germline V gene sequence: CDR1 SGHDT, CDR2 YYEEEE. The ends were cut back, 3 bases at V and 1 base at J, with 11 bases in the middle. The CDR3 DNA reads TGTGCCAGCAGCTACAGGTTCGGATCCTATAATTCACCCCTCCACTTT. As protein: CASSYRFGSYNSPLHF.

This clone was detected only a few times. For the CDR3, the DNA is TGCAGCGTTGAAGCGGCCAAGCGGGGAACCTACGAGCAGTACTTC. This sequence encodes CSVEAAKRGTYEQYF. The rearrangement links TRBV29-1 to TRBJ2-7; 7 bases are a match to TRBD2. The CDR3 is 15 residues long. V shed 1 base and J 2 bases; nucleotides not matched to a gene: 8. The germline gives CDR1 SQVTM, CDR2 ANQGSEA.

The genes are TRBV15 and TRBJ2-2, with no clear D. This CDR3 is built from 12 residues. Germline V gene sequence: CDR1 LNHNV, CDR2 YYDKDF (reference sequence). V was cut by 8 bases and J by 6 bases, with 10 bases left in between. The DNA of the CDR3 is TGTGCCACCGGGGTGGGGTCCGGGGAGCTGTTTTTT. Translated, it gives CATGVGSGELFF.

The V gene is TRBV4-1, the J gene TRBJ1-1; 8 nucleotides agree with TRBD1. V trimming: 3 bases; J trimming: 0 bases; junction bases outside the gene matches: 3. Per the germline V gene, CDR1 is MGHRA and CDR2 is YSYEKL. The CDR3 length is 15 residues. The CDR3 reads CASSHPGQVNTEAFF. In DNA form, the CDR3 reads TGCGCCAGCAGCCACCCGGGACAGGTGAACACTGAAGCTTTCTTT.

The table lists this clone with a few counts. This sequence joins TRBV29-1 and TRBJ1-2; TRBD1 might be the D (6 bases). Germline V CDR1 and CDR2: SQVTM, ANQGSEA. The CDR3 sequence is 13 residues long. V was cut by 5 bases and J by 4 bases, with 14 bases left in between. The CDR3 loop is CSVHTGSIYGYTF. The CDR3 DNA is TGCAGCGTTCACACAGGGAGTATCTATGGCTACACCTTC.

This sequence joins TRBV30 and TRBJ1-4; D may be TRBD1 (5 bases). CDR1 and CDR2 (germline): GTSNPN, SVGIG (reference sequence). This CDR3 spans 13 amino acids. Deletions cut 2 bases from V and 8 bases from J, with 12 bases between. The CDR3 DNA follows: TGTGCCTGGAGTACGGGGCTGGGAGAAAAACTGTTTTTT. Protein sequence: CAWSTGLGEKLFF.

This chain uses TRBV5-6 with TRBJ1-5; D gene uncertain. This CDR3 has 12 residues. V lost 0 bases to trimming and J lost 9 bases, with 7 bases between them. Germline CDR1 and CDR2: SGHDT and YYEEEE. CDR3 nucleotide sequence: TGTGCCAGCAGCTTGGGGCCCCGGCCCCAGCATTTT. This gives the protein CASSLGPRPQHF.

This clone showed up just a few times. J is TRBJ2-3 and V is TRBV4-1, with TRBD2 matching 10 bases. The V gene end was trimmed by 4 bases and the J gene end by 6 bases; junction bases not matched to a gene: 7. The CDR3 runs 15 residues. Per the germline V gene, CDR1 is MGHRA and CDR2 is YSYEKL. CDR3 sequence: CASSLPLAGYDTQYF. The CDR3 bases are TGCGCCAGCAGCCTCCCACTAGCGGGGTATGATACGCAGTATTTT.

A few counts support this clone. The chain has TRBV18 and TRBJ1-5; D is unresolved. This CDR3 spans 17 amino acids. CDR1 KGHSH and CDR2 LQKENI come from the germline V gene. Trimming pared 3 bases from V and 4 bases from J, leaving 19 bases between. As DNA, the CDR3 is TGTGCCAGCTCACCGGAAGACTCAGGTTTGTTTAATCAGCCCCAGCATTTT. Encoded protein: CASSPEDSGLFNQPQHF.

This chain connects TRBV5-1 to TRBJ2-6, with TRBD1 matching over 12 bases. CDR3 length equals 19 residues. The germline V gene has CDR1 SGHRS and CDR2 YFSETQ. V lost 4 bases to trimming and J lost 2 bases; unmatched junction nucleotides: 10. The CDR3 DNA reads TGCGCCAGCAGCAGTATACCGGGACAGGGGGCCGCTGGGGCCAACGTCCTGACTTTC. Protein: CASSSIPGQGAAGANVLTF.

The J gene is TRBJ2-7, the V gene TRBV13; D possibly corresponds to TRBD2 (6 bases). Trimming shortened V by 7 bases and J by 6 bases, and 16 bases separated the two germline ends. The CDR3 is 13 amino acids. From germline, CDR1 is PRHDT and CDR2 FYEKMQ (reference sequence). The CDR3 DNA sequence: TGTGCCAGCACACTTGGGGGGACCTTCGAGCAGTACTTC. Protein sequence: CASTLGGTFEQYF.

This chain connects TRBV9 to TRBJ2-7, with 8 bases matching TRBD2. CDR3 size: 14 residues. The germline V gene encodes CDR1 SGDLS and CDR2 YYNGEE. Losses at the gene ends were 4 bases for V and 5 bases for J; bases not matched to a gene: 8. This CDR3 is CASSPSRGANEQYF. CDR3 coding DNA: TGTGCCAGCAGCCCCTCGCGGGGGGCCAACGAGCAGTACTTC. Using reference TRBV9 and TRBJ2-7 for the parts outside the CDR3, the full variable domain is DSGVTQTPKHLITATGQRVTLRCSPRSGDLSVYWYQQSLDQGLQFLIQYYNGEERAKGNILERFSAQQFPDLHSELNLSSLELGDSALYFCASSPSRGANEQYFGPGTRLTVT.

CDR3 region: CASSWGQGVGGYTF. The CDR3 nucleotides are TGTGCCAGCAGCTGGGGACAGGGGGTAGGTGGCTACACCTTC. The V and J genes are TRBV7-6 and TRBJ1-2, with 11 bases lining up with TRBD1. The CDR3 sequence is 14 residues long. The germline gives CDR1 SGHVS, CDR2 FNYEAQ. The junction had 5 bases not matched to a gene; V was cut back by 4 bases and J by 7 bases.

The gene calls are TRBV9 and TRBJ1-6, with TRBD1 matching over 7 bases. V was pared by 5 bases and J by 7 bases, with 6 bases of the junction left unmatched. Germline values: CDR1 SGDLS, CDR2 YYNGEE. This CDR3 is built from 14 residues. The DNA for the CDR3 is TGTGCCAGCAGACCGACAGGGACGAATTCACCCCTCCACTTT. This encodes CASRPTGTNSPLHF.

In its sample, this clone was seen once. The V call is TRBV30, the J call TRBJ2-1; TRBD2 aligns across 7 bases. The CDR3 covers 14 residues. The germline V gene encodes CDR1 GTSNPN and CDR2 SVGIG (reference sequence). V shed 4 bases and J 5 bases; nucleotides not matched to a gene: 8. CDR3 amino acids: CAWTLTSQHNEQFF. CDR3 bases: TGTGCCTGGACCCTGACTAGCCAACACAATGAGCAGTTCTTC.

This clone came up a few times. This chain joins TRBV9 and TRBJ2-2; no definite D call. CDR3 length: 10 residues. The germline gives CDR1 SGDLS, CDR2 YYNGEE. Trimming removed 3 bases at V and 7 bases at J, with 1 base between. CDR3 nucleotide sequence: TGTGCCAGCAGCGGCGGGGAGCTGTTTTTT. Translated: CASSGGELFF.